The clone carrying this TCR beta chain was seen a few times. Antigen: not known. Just one base apart from a much larger clone, this may be a read error. TCR beta VDJ and CDR3 profiles were obtained from a genomic DNA template. TCRdb used MiXCR to reprocess the reads, holding one entry per CDR3 protein. In the table there are roughly 280,000 distinct CDR3 sequences, around three fifths of which are singletons. This entry belongs to a study of CD8+CD57+ T cells in acquired aplastic anemia. As for the study in general: Recorded DNA amounts for sorted CD4+ and CD8+ cells had an average of about 3 ug. Study conclusions and caveats: Levels of CD8+ Simpson's diversity were not significantly distinct in patients versus controls. Common to patients and controls were twenty-nine CD8+ CDR3 sequences.

For sequencing, patients were chosen who had shown expansion of CD8+CD57+ cells by flow cytometry. At the time of blood sampling, patients had not yet received any therapy. This CDR3 contains 13 residues. Looked up from germline, CDR1 is MNHEY and CDR2 is SVGAGI. The J gene is TRBJ1-4, the V gene TRBV6-5, with TRBD1 identical over 7 bases. The source material was sorted CD4+, CD8+, or CD8+CD57+ T cells (not recorded which) from PBMCs. This sequence originates from a human donor with aplastic anemia. The CDR3 protein is CASSYRDRENLFF. CDR3 in DNA: TGTGCCAGCAGTTATCGCGACAGGGAAAACCTGTTTTTT.